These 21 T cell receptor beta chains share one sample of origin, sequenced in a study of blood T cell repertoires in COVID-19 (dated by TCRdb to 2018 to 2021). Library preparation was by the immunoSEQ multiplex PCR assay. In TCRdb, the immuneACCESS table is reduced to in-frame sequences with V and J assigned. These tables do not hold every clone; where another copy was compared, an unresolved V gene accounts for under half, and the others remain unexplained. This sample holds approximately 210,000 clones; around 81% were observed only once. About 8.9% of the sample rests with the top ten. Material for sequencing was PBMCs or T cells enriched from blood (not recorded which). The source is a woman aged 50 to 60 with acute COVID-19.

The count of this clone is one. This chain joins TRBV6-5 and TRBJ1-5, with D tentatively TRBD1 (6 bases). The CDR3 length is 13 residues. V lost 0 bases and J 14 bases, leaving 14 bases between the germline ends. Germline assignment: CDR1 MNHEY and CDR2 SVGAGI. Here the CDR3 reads CASSYSPGRGEHF. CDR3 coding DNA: TGTGCCAGCAGTTACTCGCCGGGCAGGGGAGAGCATTTT.

DNA for the CDR3: TGTGCCAGCAGTTTAAGACCCGGGACAGGGGGCATGAACACTGAAGCTTTCTTT. Protein sequence: CASSLRPGTGGMNTEAFF. J is TRBJ1-1 and V is TRBV28; TRBD1 aligns across 12 bases. The CDR3 sequence is 18 residues long. Losses at the gene ends were 2 bases for V and 0 bases for J; bases not matched to a gene: 7. The V gene's germline CDR1 is MDHEN and CDR2 SYDVKM.

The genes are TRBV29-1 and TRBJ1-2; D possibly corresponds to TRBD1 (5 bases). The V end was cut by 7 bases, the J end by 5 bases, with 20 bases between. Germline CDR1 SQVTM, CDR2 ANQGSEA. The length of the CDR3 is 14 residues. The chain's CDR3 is CSDSQRGPSYGYTF. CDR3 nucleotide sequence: TGCAGCGACTCGCAGCGGGGACCTTCGTATGGCTACACCTTC. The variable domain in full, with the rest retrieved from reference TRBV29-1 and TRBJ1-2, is SAVISQKPSRDICQRGTSLTIQCQVDSQVTMMFWYRQQPGQSLTLIATANQGSEATYESGFVIDKFPISRPNLTFSTLTVSNMSPEDSSIYLCSDSQRGPSYGYTFGSGTRLTVV.

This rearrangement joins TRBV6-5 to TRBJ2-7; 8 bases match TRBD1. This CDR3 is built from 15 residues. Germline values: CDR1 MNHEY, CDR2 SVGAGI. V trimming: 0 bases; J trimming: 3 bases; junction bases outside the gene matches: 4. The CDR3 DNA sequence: TGTGCCAGCAGTTACTCGTCAGGGGGCAGCTACGAGCAGTACTTC. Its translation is CASSYSSGGSYEQYF.

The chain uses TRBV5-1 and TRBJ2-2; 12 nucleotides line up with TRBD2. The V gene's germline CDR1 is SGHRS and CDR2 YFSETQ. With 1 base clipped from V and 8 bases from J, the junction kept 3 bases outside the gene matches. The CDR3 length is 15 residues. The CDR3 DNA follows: TGCGCCAGCAGCTTGACTAGCGGGAGGATGGGGGAGCTGTTTTTT. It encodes CASSLTSGRMGELFF.

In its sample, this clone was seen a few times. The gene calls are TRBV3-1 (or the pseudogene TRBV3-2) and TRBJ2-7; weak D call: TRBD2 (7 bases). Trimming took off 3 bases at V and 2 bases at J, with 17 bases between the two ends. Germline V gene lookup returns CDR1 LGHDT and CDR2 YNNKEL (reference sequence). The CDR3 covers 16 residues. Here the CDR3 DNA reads TGTGCCAGCAGCCAGGGCTTAGGGGGAGGGCCCTACGAGCAGTACTTC. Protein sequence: CASSQGLGGGPYEQYF.

The CDR3 DNA reads as TGTGCCAGCAGTTTCCAACTAGCTGGAGGGGCAGAGACCCAGTACTTC. Translated, it gives CASSFQLAGGAETQYF. The chain combines TRBV28 with TRBJ2-5; D is perhaps TRBD2 (6 bases). Germline CDR1 and CDR2: MDHEN and SYDVKM. With 3 bases removed from V and 4 bases from J, the gap between germline ends came to 18 bases. The CDR3 covers 16 residues. Drawing the rest from reference TRBV28 and TRBJ2-5, the complete variable domain is DVKVTQSSRYLVKRTGEKVFLECVQDMDHENMFWYRQDPGLGLRLIYFSYDVKMKEKGDIPEGYSVSREKKERFSLILESASTNQTSMYLCASSFQLAGGAETQYFGPGTRLLVL.

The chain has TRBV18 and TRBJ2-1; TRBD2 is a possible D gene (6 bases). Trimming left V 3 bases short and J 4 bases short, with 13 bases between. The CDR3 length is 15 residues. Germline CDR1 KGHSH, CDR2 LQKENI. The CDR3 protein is CASSPGTFVYNEQFF. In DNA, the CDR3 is TGTGCCAGCTCACCCGGGACTTTCGTATACAATGAGCAGTTCTTC. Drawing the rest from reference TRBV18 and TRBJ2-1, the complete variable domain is NAGVMQNPRHLVRRRGQEARLRCSPMKGHSHVYWYRQLPEEGLKFMVYLQKENIIDESGMPKERFSAEFPKEGPSILRIQQVVRGDSAAYFCASSPGTFVYNEQFFGPGTRLTVL.

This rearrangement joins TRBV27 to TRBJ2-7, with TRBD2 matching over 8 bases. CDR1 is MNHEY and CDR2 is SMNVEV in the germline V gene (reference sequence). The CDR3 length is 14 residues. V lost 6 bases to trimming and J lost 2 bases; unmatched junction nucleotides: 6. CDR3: CASRRIAGPYEQYF. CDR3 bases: TGTGCCAGCAGGAGGATAGCGGGGCCCTACGAGCAGTACTTC.

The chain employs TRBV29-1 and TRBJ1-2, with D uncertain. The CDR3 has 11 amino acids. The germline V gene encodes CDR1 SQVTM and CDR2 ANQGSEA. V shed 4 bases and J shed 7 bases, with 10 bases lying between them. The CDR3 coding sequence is TGCAGCGTTGGGTCAGGCCCTGGCTACACCTTC. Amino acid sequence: CSVGSGPGYTF.

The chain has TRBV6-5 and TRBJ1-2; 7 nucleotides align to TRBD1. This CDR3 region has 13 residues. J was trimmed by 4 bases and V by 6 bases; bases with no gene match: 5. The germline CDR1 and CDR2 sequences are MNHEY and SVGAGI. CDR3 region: CASSPGGIYGYTF. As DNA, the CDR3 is TGTGCCAGCAGCCCAGGGGGGATCTATGGCTACACCTTC.

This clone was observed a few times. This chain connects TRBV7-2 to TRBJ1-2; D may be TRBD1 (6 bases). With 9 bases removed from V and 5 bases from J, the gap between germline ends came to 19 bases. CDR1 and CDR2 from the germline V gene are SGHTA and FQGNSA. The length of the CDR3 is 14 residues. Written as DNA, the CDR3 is TGTGCCAGTGCACTACCCCGGGACACTTATGGCTACACCTTC. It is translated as CASALPRDTYGYTF.

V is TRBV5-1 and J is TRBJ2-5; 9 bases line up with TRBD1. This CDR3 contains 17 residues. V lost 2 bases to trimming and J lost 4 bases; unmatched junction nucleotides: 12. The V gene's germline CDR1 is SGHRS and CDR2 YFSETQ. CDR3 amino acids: CASSLGLGQGFRETQYF. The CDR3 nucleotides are TGCGCCAGCAGCTTAGGGCTCGGACAGGGGTTCCGAGAGACCCAGTACTTC. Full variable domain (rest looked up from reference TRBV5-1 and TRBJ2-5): KAGVTQTPRYLIKTRGQQVTLSCSPISGHRSVSWYQQTPGQGLQFLFEYFSETQRNKGNFPGRFSGRQFSNSRSEMNVSTLELGDSALYLCASSLGLGQGFRETQYFGPGTRLLVL.

For the CDR3, the DNA is TGTGCCAGCAGTGAATATGGCTCGCATTATGGGGACAGGGGCATGTTGAGCAATCAGCCCCAGCATTTT. Residues: CASSEYGSHYGDRGMLSNQPQHF. This rearrangement joins TRBV2 to TRBJ1-5, with 10 bases fitting TRBD1. Losses at the gene ends were 2 bases for V and 1 base for J; bases not matched to a gene: 23. Germline assignment: CDR1 SNHLY and CDR2 FYNNEI. This CDR3 spans 23 amino acids.

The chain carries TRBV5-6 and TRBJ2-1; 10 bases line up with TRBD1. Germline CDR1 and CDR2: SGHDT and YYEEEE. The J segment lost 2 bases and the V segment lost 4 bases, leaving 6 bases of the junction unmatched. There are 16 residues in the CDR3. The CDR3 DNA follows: TGTGCCAGCAGCCATCGGACAGGGGGAGCCTACAATGAGCAGTTCTTC. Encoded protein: CASSHRTGGAYNEQFF. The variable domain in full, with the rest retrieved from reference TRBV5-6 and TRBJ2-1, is DAGVTQSPTHLIKTRGQQVTLRCSPKSGHDTVSWYQQALGQGPQFIFQYYEEEERQRGNFPDRFSGHQFPNYSSELNVNALLLGDSALYLCASSHRTGGAYNEQFFGPGTRLTVL.

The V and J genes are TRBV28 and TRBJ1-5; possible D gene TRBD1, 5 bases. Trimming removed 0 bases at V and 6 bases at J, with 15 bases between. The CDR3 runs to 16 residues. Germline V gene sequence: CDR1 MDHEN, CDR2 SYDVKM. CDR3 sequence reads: CASSLWSQGGGQPQHF. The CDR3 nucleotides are TGTGCCAGCAGTTTATGGAGTCAGGGAGGAGGTCAGCCCCAGCATTTT.

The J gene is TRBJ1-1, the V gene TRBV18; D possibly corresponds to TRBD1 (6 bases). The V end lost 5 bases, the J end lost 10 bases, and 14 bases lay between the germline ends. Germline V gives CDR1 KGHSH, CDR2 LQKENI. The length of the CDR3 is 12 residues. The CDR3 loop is CASSNRVEGAFF. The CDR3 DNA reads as TGTGCCAGCTCAAACAGGGTTGAGGGAGCTTTCTTT.

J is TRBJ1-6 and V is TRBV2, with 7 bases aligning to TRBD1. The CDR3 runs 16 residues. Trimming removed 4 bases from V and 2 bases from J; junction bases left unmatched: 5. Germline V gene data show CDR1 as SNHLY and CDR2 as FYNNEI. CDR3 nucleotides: TGTGCCAGCAGTGGACAGGGAGGACCCTATAATTCACCCCTCCACTTT. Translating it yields CASSGQGGPYNSPLHF.

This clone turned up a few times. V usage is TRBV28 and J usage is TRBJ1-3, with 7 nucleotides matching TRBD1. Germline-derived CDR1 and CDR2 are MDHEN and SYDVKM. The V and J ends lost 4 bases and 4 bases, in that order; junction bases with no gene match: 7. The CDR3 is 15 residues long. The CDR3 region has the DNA TGTGCCAGCAGTTCAGGAGGGGGCGACGGAAACACCATATATTTT. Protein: CASSSGGGDGNTIYF.

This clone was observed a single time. The CDR3 region is CASSRPLGGRGAERQETQYF. The CDR3 nucleotides are TGTGCCAGCAGCCGACCTCTCGGAGGGCGGGGGGCCGAGCGCCAAGAGACCCAGTACTTC. The chain uses TRBV3-1 (or the pseudogene TRBV3-2) and TRBJ2-5; 8 bases match TRBD2. This CDR3 spans 20 amino acids. Losses at the gene ends were 4 bases for V and 1 base for J; bases not matched to a gene: 20. Germline V gives CDR1 LGHDT, CDR2 YNNKEL (reference sequence).

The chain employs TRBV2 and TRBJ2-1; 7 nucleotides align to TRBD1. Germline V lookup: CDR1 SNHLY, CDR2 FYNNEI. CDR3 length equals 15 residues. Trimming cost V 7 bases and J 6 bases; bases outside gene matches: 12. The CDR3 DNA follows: TGTGCCAGCACAGGGGGATCCCTCTGGATCAATGAGCAGTTCTTC. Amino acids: CASTGGSLWINEQFF.